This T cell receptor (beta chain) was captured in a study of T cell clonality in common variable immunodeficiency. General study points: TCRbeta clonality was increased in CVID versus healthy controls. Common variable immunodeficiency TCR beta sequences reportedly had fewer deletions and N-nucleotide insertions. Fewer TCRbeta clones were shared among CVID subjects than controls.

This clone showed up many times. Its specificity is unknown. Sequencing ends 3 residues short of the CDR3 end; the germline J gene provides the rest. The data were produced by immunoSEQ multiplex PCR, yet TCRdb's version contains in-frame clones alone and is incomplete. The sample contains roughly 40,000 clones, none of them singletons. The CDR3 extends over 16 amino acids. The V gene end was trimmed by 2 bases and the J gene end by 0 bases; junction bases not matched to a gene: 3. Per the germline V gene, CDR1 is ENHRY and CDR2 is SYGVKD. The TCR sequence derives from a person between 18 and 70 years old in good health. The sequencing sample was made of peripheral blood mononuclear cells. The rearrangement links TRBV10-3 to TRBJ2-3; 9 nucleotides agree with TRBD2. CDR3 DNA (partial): TGTGCCATCAGTGAGCGGCTAGCGGGGAGCACAGATACG. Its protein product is CAISERLAGSTDT. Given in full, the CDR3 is CAISERLAGSTDTQYF.